This passage covers 27 T cell receptor beta chains from one sample sequenced in a study of blood T cell repertoires in COVID-19. TCRdb keeps only in-frame clones here, not all; method: immunoSEQ multiplex PCR. This table has a few hundred thousand clones, roughly 87% appearing once. The sample comprised peripheral blood. Receptor source: a woman between 40 and 50 years old who had recovered from COVID-19.

The chain carries TRBV7-9 and TRBJ1-6; TRBD1 might be the D (6 bases). This CDR3 is built from 14 residues. Germline V gene lookup returns CDR1 SEHNR and CDR2 FQNEAQ (reference sequence). Trimming took 5 bases from V and 6 from J, leaving 11 bases between them. The CDR3 is CASSPGRGNSPLHF. The CDR3 DNA reads TGTGCCAGCAGCCCGGGCAGGGGTAATTCACCCCTCCACTTT.

The chain links TRBV5-1 to TRBJ2-2; D is undetermined. Germline values: CDR1 SGHRS, CDR2 YFSETQ. Between the trimmed V and J ends, which lost 7 bases and 6 bases, there was a span of 16 bases. The CDR3 is 14 amino acids. CDR3 sequence: CASFVEPQAGELFF. The CDR3 DNA follows: TGCGCCAGCTTTGTTGAGCCCCAGGCCGGGGAGCTGTTTTTT.

This chain connects TRBV10-3 to TRBJ1-4; D not resolved. V shed 5 bases and J shed 2 bases, with 12 bases lying between them. The CDR3 is 15 residues long. The germline V gene has CDR1 ENHRY and CDR2 SYGVKD. The CDR3 loop reads CAISPGGWTNEKLFF. The CDR3 DNA reads TGTGCCATCAGTCCGGGAGGGTGGACTAATGAAAAACTGTTTTTT.

The chain links TRBV7-9 to TRBJ1-1, with 8 bases matching TRBD1. The V and J ends lost 5 bases and 4 bases, in that order; junction bases with no gene match: 6. CDR3 length equals 14 residues. Germline CDR1 is SEHNR and CDR2 is FQNEAQ (reference sequence). The CDR3 DNA sequence: TGTGCCAGCAGCACCGGACAGGGAGGCACTGAAGCTTTCTTT. Amino acid sequence: CASSTGQGGTEAFF.

This chain uses TRBV6-5 with TRBJ2-7, with D unresolved. Trimming left V 7 bases short and J 2 bases short, with 6 bases between. Germline V gene lookup returns CDR1 MNHEY and CDR2 SVGAGI. There are 11 residues in the CDR3. The CDR3 coding sequence is TGTGCCAGCACACAAGCCTACGAGCAGTACTTC. Its translation: CASTQAYEQYF.

This chain connects TRBV7-8 to TRBJ1-1; D not resolved. From germline, CDR1 is SGHVS and CDR2 FQNEAQ. The CDR3 is 14 amino acids. Trimming removed 1 base at V and 2 bases at J, with 8 bases between. This CDR3 is CASSLVAGNTEAFF. Written as DNA, the CDR3 is TGTGCCAGCAGCTTAGTTGCAGGAAACACTGAAGCTTTCTTT.

For the CDR3, the DNA is TGTGCCAGCAGCTCCCCGGGAGGGCTTCAGCCCCAGCATTTT. Its protein product is CASSSPGGLQPQHF. This chain links TRBV7-2 with TRBJ1-5, with D unclear. Trimming took off 4 bases at V and 6 bases at J, with 13 bases between the two ends. Germline lookup yields CDR1 SGHTA and CDR2 FQGNSA. There are 14 residues in the CDR3.

This chain links TRBV7-6 with TRBJ2-5; D remains unclear. This CDR3 contains 13 residues. Germline V gene data show CDR1 as SGHVS and CDR2 as FNYEAQ. V was clipped by 1 base and J by 1 base, with 4 bases between them. CDR3 sequence: CASSLVAQETQYF. The CDR3 DNA sequence: TGTGCCAGCAGCTTAGTGGCCCAAGAGACCCAGTACTTC.

The V gene is TRBV7-9, the J gene TRBJ2-1, with D possibly TRBD1 on 5 matching bases. CDR1 and CDR2 (germline): SEHNR, FQNEAQ (reference sequence). V was cut by 0 bases and J by 7 bases, with 13 bases left in between. The CDR3 spans 15 residues. Here the CDR3 DNA reads TGTGCCAGCAGCTTAGCAGGGGTTGTCGATAATGAGCAGTTCTTC. Amino acids: CASSLAGVVDNEQFF.

The rearrangement joins TRBV7-2 to TRBJ2-5; 10 nucleotides match TRBD2. Germline trimming cut 2 bases from V and 0 bases from J; bases unmatched to any gene: 0. CDR1 SGHTA and CDR2 FQGNSA come from the germline V gene. The CDR3 covers 15 residues. CDR3 nucleotide sequence: TGTGCCAGCAGCTTAACTAGCGGGAACCAAGAGACCCAGTACTTC. This gives the protein CASSLTSGNQETQYF.

The V and J genes are TRBV30 and TRBJ2-1; 10 nucleotides align to TRBD1. This CDR3 has 16 residues. V lost 2 bases, J lost 5 bases, and 9 bases stayed unmatched. Looked up from germline, CDR1 is GTSNPN and CDR2 is SVGIG (reference sequence). The CDR3 sequence: CAWSFPDRGPHNEQFF. The CDR3 DNA follows: TGTGCCTGGAGTTTTCCTGACAGGGGGCCTCACAATGAGCAGTTCTTC. Complete variable domain (other parts from reference TRBV30 and TRBJ2-1): SQTIHQWPATLVQPVGSPLSLECTVEGTSNPNLYWYRQAAGRGLQLLFYSVGIGQISSEVPQNLSASRPQDRQFILSSKKLLLSDSGFYLCAWSFPDRGPHNEQFFGPGTRLTVL.

The chain has TRBV28 and TRBJ2-7; the match to TRBD2 covers 9 bases. This CDR3 region has 20 residues. Germline V lookup: CDR1 MDHEN, CDR2 SYDVKM. Unmatched junction bases numbered 19, after V lost 3 bases and J lost 1 base. CDR3 sequence: CASSLGGGGLADTSSYEQYF. The CDR3 DNA follows: TGTGCCAGCAGTTTGGGTGGGGGGGGACTAGCAGACACCTCTTCCTACGAGCAGTACTTC.

This chain connects TRBV5-1 to TRBJ1-2; D is unresolved. The V end was cut by 3 bases, the J end by 2 bases, with 23 bases between. Germline V gene lookup returns CDR1 SGHRS and CDR2 YFSETQ. The CDR3 is 18 amino acids. CDR3 bases: TGCGCCAGCAGCTACACTCCGACCATACCGGGAGTCAACTATGGCTACACCTTC. It specifies CASSYTPTIPGVNYGYTF.

The chain has TRBV24-1 and TRBJ2-5, with TRBD2 matching 10 bases. Germline V gene data show CDR1 as KGHDR and CDR2 as SFDVKD. V was clipped by 3 bases and J by 0 bases; unmatched bases: 6. The CDR3 runs 17 residues. This CDR3 is CATSDPYSGGNQETQYF. The CDR3 DNA is TGTGCCACCAGTGATCCCTATAGCGGGGGGAACCAAGAGACCCAGTACTTC.

The CDR3 sequence: CASSMGGVAYGYTF. The CDR3, as DNA: TGTGCCAGTAGTATGGGAGGTGTAGCCTATGGCTACACCTTC. This chain links TRBV19 with TRBJ1-2; the D is unclear. Trimming left V 3 bases short and J 4 bases short, with 12 bases between. CDR1 is LNHDA and CDR2 is SQIVND in the germline V gene (reference sequence). This CDR3 has 14 amino acids.

J is TRBJ2-1 and V is TRBV7-2, with a weak D call TRBD2 (7 bases). The CDR3 has 16 residues. V gave up 5 bases and J gave up 2 bases, with 16 bases separating them. Per the germline V gene, CDR1 is SGHTA and CDR2 is FQGNSA. CDR3 protein: CASSPVWGGAYNEQFF. For the CDR3, the DNA is TGTGCCAGCAGCCCCGTCTGGGGGGGCGCCTACAATGAGCAGTTCTTC.

This clone occurred once. This chain joins TRBV14 and TRBJ1-4, with 8 bases identical to TRBD1. The CDR3 totals 14 residues. Germline values: CDR1 SGHDN, CDR2 FVKESK. Trimming at V came to 4 bases and at J to 8 bases, leaving 6 bases not matched to a gene. The CDR3 nucleotides read TGTGCCAGCAGCCCAGGGGGCCCGGGAGAAAAACTGTTTTTT. This encodes CASSPGGPGEKLFF.

A single count supports this clone. This chain connects TRBV6-5 to TRBJ2-3, with 10 bases aligning to TRBD2. The germline V gene encodes CDR1 MNHEY and CDR2 SVGAGI. This CDR3 is built from 14 residues. With V trimmed by 7 bases and J by 3 bases, 4 bases remained unmatched. CDR3 amino acids: CASTSGRGTDTQYF. As DNA, the CDR3 is TGTGCCAGCACGAGCGGGAGGGGGACAGATACGCAGTATTTT.

The V and J genes are TRBV11-2 and TRBJ1-1; D call uncertain. This CDR3 has 13 residues. V lost 0 bases, J lost 7 bases, and 9 bases lay in between. Germline-derived CDR1 and CDR2 are SGHAT and FQNNGV. The CDR3 coding sequence is TGTGCCAGCAGCTTAGAGGCCCGAGGTGAAGCTTTCTTT. Residues: CASSLEARGEAFF.

This CDR3 is CASRSRNEGDTQYF. In DNA form, the CDR3 reads TGTGCCAGCAGGAGCAGGAACGAAGGAGATACGCAGTATTTT. The chain carries TRBV2 and TRBJ2-3; no clear D gene. The germline V gene encodes CDR1 SNHLY and CDR2 FYNNEI. V was shortened by 6 bases and J by 5 bases, with 15 bases between the two germline ends. The CDR3 contains 14 residues.

The chain links TRBV20-1 to TRBJ2-5; D is ambiguous. This CDR3 spans 11 amino acids. Trimming stripped 4 bases from V and 5 bases from J, with 8 bases between. Germline CDR1 reads DFQATT; CDR2 reads SNEGSKA (reference sequence). In DNA, the CDR3 is TGCAGTGCTAAGGAGTTGGAGACCCAGTACTTC. This codes for CSAKELETQYF.

The gene calls are TRBV2 and TRBJ1-6; 9 positions match TRBD1. V lost 5 bases, J lost 14 bases, and 7 bases stayed unmatched. This CDR3 has 13 residues. The germline gives CDR1 SNHLY, CDR2 FYNNEI. CDR3 sequence (DNA): TGTGCCAGCAGTAAGGGACAGGGTGCTACCCTCCACTTT. Translation gives CASSKGQGATLHF.

The rearrangement uses TRBV12-3 or TRBV12-4 and TRBJ1-1; TRBD1 is a possible D gene (5 bases). This CDR3 contains 12 residues. V was shortened by 3 bases and J by 7 bases, with 9 bases between the two germline ends. CDR3 coding DNA: TGTGCCAGCAGTTTGAACAGGTTTGAAGCTTTCTTT. Translation: CASSLNRFEAFF.

The rearrangement joins TRBV9 to TRBJ1-1; 10 positions match TRBD1. Germline V lookup: CDR1 SGDLS, CDR2 YYNGEE. The CDR3 extends over 15 amino acids. V shed 4 bases and J 8 bases; nucleotides not matched to a gene: 11. For the CDR3, the DNA is TGTGCCAGCAGCTTAGGGACAGGGGCCTCTTCAGAAGCTTTCTTT. Translating it yields CASSLGTGASSEAFF.

This rearrangement joins TRBV30 to TRBJ1-3, with TRBD1 identical over 8 bases. The CDR3 covers 16 residues. After removal of 3 bases from V and 2 bases from J, the junction contained 9 bases not matched to a gene. The germline V gene encodes CDR1 GTSNPN and CDR2 SVGIG (reference sequence). CDR3 sequence (DNA): TGTGCCTGGAGGCCAGACAGGGGTAGGGCTGGAAACACCATATATTTT. Translating gives CAWRPDRGRAGNTIYF.

This chain links TRBV7-9 with TRBJ2-3; 8 bases match TRBD1. V lost 5 bases to trimming and J lost 2 bases; unmatched junction nucleotides: 18. The CDR3 has 19 amino acids. Germline CDR1 reads SEHNR; CDR2 reads FQNEAQ (reference sequence). CDR3 residues: CASSPPGFKPGQDTDTQYF. The CDR3 region has the DNA TGTGCCAGCAGCCCGCCAGGTTTCAAACCGGGACAGGACACAGATACGCAGTATTTT.

The chain combines TRBV5-6 with TRBJ2-7; D possibly corresponds to TRBD2 (6 bases). Germline values: CDR1 SGHDT, CDR2 YYEEEE. The CDR3 length is 12 residues. V lost 2 bases and J 6 bases, leaving 9 bases between the germline ends. The chain's CDR3 is CASSLIGGEQYV. The CDR3 DNA reads TGTGCCAGCAGCTTAATCGGGGGCGAGCAGTACGTC.